These 12 T cell receptor beta chains were all obtained from the same sample, sequenced in a study of Graves' ophthalmopathy and Graves' hyperthyroidism. RNA transcripts yielded amplified TCR beta CDR3 regions. HTBI primers were employed in first-round RT-PCR, then a second-round multiplex PCR followed. TCRdb redid the calling of the multiplex PCR reads with MiXCR, one entry per CDR3 protein. The data hold a few hundred thousand distinct CDR3 sequences, with about 21% observed a single time. The sequenced sample was peripheral blood. These TCRs come from a woman younger than 30 with stable Graves' hyperthyroidism.

The V gene is TRBV12-3 or TRBV12-4, the J gene TRBJ1-2; weak D call: TRBD1 (6 bases). CDR3 size: 16 residues. Trimming pared 6 bases from V and 4 bases from J, leaving 21 bases between. The CDR3 region is CASSPLGQGSGYGYTF. CDR3 bases: TGTGCCAGCAGCCCTTTGGGCCAGGGGAGCGGCTATGGCTACACCTTC.

The sample holds many counts of this clonotype. This sequence joins TRBV2 and TRBJ2-2; tentative D call: TRBD2 (5 bases). The CDR3 consists of 14 residues. Trimming left V 6 bases short and J 6 bases short, with 14 bases between. Germline assignment: CDR1 SNHLY and CDR2 FYNNEI. The CDR3 protein is CASRGLREAGELFF. CDR3 in DNA: TGTGCCAGCAGAGGACTCCGCGAAGCCGGGGAGCTGTTTTTT.

This clonotype was seen repeatedly, ten times or more. The rearrangement joins TRBV2 to TRBJ2-2; D is unresolved. The CDR3 length is 14 residues. The ends were cut back, 6 bases at V and 4 bases at J, with 12 bases in the middle. Germline V CDR1 and CDR2: SNHLY, FYNNEI. CDR3 sequence reads: CASSENRGTGELFF. Written as DNA, the CDR3 is TGTGCCAGCAGCGAAAATAGAGGCACCGGGGAGCTGTTTTTT.

This clonotype has at least ten counts. J is TRBJ2-5 and V is TRBV7-9; the D gene is possibly TRBD1 (6 bases). This CDR3 contains 15 residues. The V end was cut by 2 bases, the J end by 5 bases, with 15 bases between. CDR1 and CDR2 from the germline V gene are SEHNR and FQNEAQ (reference sequence). This CDR3 is CASSLNLWGLETQYF. CDR3 bases: TGTGCCAGCAGCTTAAATTTATGGGGGCTGGAGACCCAGTACTTC.

This clonotype was found many times. This chain uses TRBV28 with TRBJ1-5; D is undetermined. V lost 7 bases, J lost 3 bases, and 1 base lay in between. Looked up from germline, CDR1 is MDHEN and CDR2 is SYDVKM. This CDR3 has 10 residues. CDR3 sequence reads: CASNNQPQHF. DNA of the CDR3: TGTGCCAGCAACAATCAGCCCCAGCATTTT.

This clonotype has at least ten counts. This CDR3 reads CSAKEETEAFF. The CDR3 DNA sequence: TGCAGTGCTAAGGAGGAAACTGAAGCTTTCTTT. J is TRBJ1-1 and V is TRBV20-1; D unresolved. Trimming removed 4 bases at V and 5 bases at J, with 8 bases between. The CDR3 runs to 11 residues. The germline V gene has CDR1 DFQATT and CDR2 SNEGSKA (reference sequence).

The genes are TRBV6-2 or TRBV6-3 and TRBJ2-7, with D perhaps matching TRBD2 (5 bases). This CDR3 has 16 residues. V lost 6 bases and J lost 7, with 25 bases in between. From germline, CDR1 is MNHEY and CDR2 SVGEGT. DNA for the CDR3: TGTGCCAGCAGCCCCAGCTTCCGGCGCGGGTCAAGAGAGCAGTACTTC. This codes for CASSPSFRRGSREQYF.

The chain combines TRBV2 with TRBJ2-3; 9 positions match TRBD2. Germline CDR1 is SNHLY and CDR2 is FYNNEI. The J segment lost 3 bases and the V segment lost 0 bases, leaving 4 bases of the junction unmatched. This CDR3 is 16 amino acids long. The CDR3 region is CASSEAAGGFTDTQYF. The CDR3 DNA is TGTGCCAGCAGTGAAGCGGCGGGAGGGTTTACAGATACGCAGTATTTT.

This sequence joins TRBV20-1 and TRBJ2-7; TRBD1 matches 10 bases. J was trimmed by 5 bases and V by 8 bases; bases with no gene match: 9. This CDR3 region has 13 residues. The germline V gene encodes CDR1 DFQATT and CDR2 SNEGSKA (reference sequence). The CDR3 loop is CSSTGQGVHEQYF. As DNA, the CDR3 is TGCAGTTCCACCGGACAGGGGGTCCACGAGCAGTACTTC.

This clonotype was seen at least ten times. The chain uses TRBV7-3 and TRBJ1-6; D unresolved. V dropped 1 base and J dropped 5 bases, with 12 bases sitting between them. The germline gives CDR1 SGHTA, CDR2 FQGTGA. CDR3 length: 16 amino acids. CDR3 sequence: CASSLNSAGNNSPLHF. The CDR3 coding sequence is TGTGCCAGCAGCTTAAACTCCGCAGGCAATAATTCACCCCTCCACTTT.

This clonotype was recorded at least ten times. The gene calls are TRBV29-1 and TRBJ1-1, with D unclear. Germline V lookup: CDR1 SQVTM, CDR2 ANQGSEA. With 3 bases removed from V and 6 bases from J, the gap between germline ends came to 8 bases. The CDR3 extends over 11 amino acids. CDR3 nucleotides: TGCAGCGTTGATGAGGGCCCTGAAGCTTTCTTT. It translates to CSVDEGPEAFF. Full variable domain (remainder filled in from reference TRBV29-1 and TRBJ1-1): SAVISQKPSRDICQRGTSLTIQCQVDSQVTMMFWYRQQPGQSLTLIATANQGSEATYESGFVIDKFPISRPNLTFSTLTVSNMSPEDSSIYLCSVDEGPEAFFGQGTRLTVV.

This clonotype was picked up many times. The chain couples TRBV2 to TRBJ2-4, with no clear D. V was cut by 6 bases and J by 8 bases, with 5 bases left in between. This CDR3 is 10 amino acids long. Germline lookup yields CDR1 SNHLY and CDR2 FYNNEI. Here the CDR3 reads CASRADIQYF. Written as DNA, the CDR3 is TGTGCCAGCAGGGCCGACATTCAGTACTTC.